Listed below are T cell receptor beta chains from one sample, sequenced in a study of T cell responses to AZD1222 COVID-19 vaccine. Method: immunoSEQ multiplex PCR; TCRdb's copy keeps in-frame clones and lacks some. The sample contains 110,000 to 150,000 clones, about 91% of which appear only once. This specimen consisted of peripheral blood, obtained on day 0 of AZD1222 vaccination. These TCRs come from an adult in good health. Each CDR3 is given with its conserved first and last residue. D genes are given only for firm matches. Rows give clone size only sometimes, using once, few, many, or a class for an expanded clone.

TRBD1,TRBJ2-7,.,TRBV11-2,TGTGCCAGCAGCTTGGGACAGTCCTACGAGCAGTACTTC,CASSLGQSYEQYF
.,TRBJ1-5,once,TRBV12-3/TRBV12-4,TGTGCCAGCAGACGACAGGGCAATCAGCCCCAGCATTTT,CASRRQGNQPQHF
.,TRBJ2-5,.,TRBV12-5,TGTGCTAGTGGTTCCCCAGCGACCCAGTACTTC,CASGSPATQYF
.,TRBJ1-2,once,TRBV4-3,TGCGCCAGCAGCCAAGATAGGACCCAATTGGGCTACACCTTC,CASSQDRTQLGYTF
.,TRBJ2-1,.,TRBV18,TGTGCCAGCTCACCGTACTCGGGGGCGACTAGTGAGCAGTTCTTC,CASSPYSGATSEQFF
TRBD2,TRBJ2-7,.,TRBV6-4,TGTGCCAGCAGCGCGGACCCGGGACTAGCGGGGGATCAGTACTTC,CASSADPGLAGDQYF
.,TRBJ1-6,.,TRBV20-1,TGCAGTGCTGATACCCGGACGACGCTCCACTTT,CSADTRTTLHF
.,TRBJ1-3,.,TRBV5-5,TGTGCCAGCAGCTTCAGGGTCCCATCCGGAAACACCATATATTTT,CASSFRVPSGNTIYF
.,TRBJ1-1,.,TRBV7-2,TGTGCCAGCAGCTTACAGGGGTTGTTGGTGGGCACTGAAGCTTTCTTT,CASSLQGLLVGTEAFF
.,TRBJ2-1,.,TRBV6-6,TGTGCCAGCAGTACCATCGATGAGCAGTTCTTC,CASSTIDEQFF
.,TRBJ2-3,.,TRBV7-9,TGTGCCAGCAGCGACAACAGAAACACAGATACGCAGTATTTT,CASSDNRNTDTQYF
TRBD2,TRBJ2-7,.,TRBV7-2,TGTGCCAGCAGCCTGACCGTAGCGGGGGGCGACTACGAGCAGTACTTC,CASSLTVAGGDYEQYF
.,TRBJ2-7,.,TRBV9,TGTGCCAGCAGCGGAGGAGGGGCTCGGGAGCAGTACTTC,CASSGGGAREQYF
.,TRBJ1-6,many,TRBV19,TGTGCCAGTAGTATAGGGGGACTGGTTAATTCACCCCTCCACTTT,CASSIGGLVNSPLHF
.,TRBJ2-1,.,TRBV11-2,TGTGCCAGCAGCTTAGTGTCTAGGGGTATCGCAAATGAGCAGTTCTTC,CASSLVSRGIANEQFF
.,TRBJ2-7,.,TRBV5-1,TGCGCCAGCAGCCTATCCGGGACACAATCCTACGAGCAGTACTTC,CASSLSGTQSYEQYF
.,TRBJ1-2,.,TRBV2,TGTGCCAGCAGTGTACAGGGTTCCTATGGCTACACCTTC,CASSVQGSYGYTF
TRBD1,TRBJ2-5,.,TRBV19,TGTGCCAGTAGTATAGTTGGAGGACAGGTCGGAGAGACCCAGTACTTC,CASSIVGGQVGETQYF
.,TRBJ1-5,few,TRBV12-5,TGTGCTAGTGGTTGGGGAGGTACGGCTCAGCCCCAGCATTTT,CASGWGGTAQPQHF
.,TRBJ1-2,.,TRBV20-1,TGCAGTGAAATGGGGGCCTATGGCTACACCTTC,CSEMGAYGYTF
.,TRBJ2-7,.,TRBV7-2,TGTGCCAGCAGCTTAGACGGGGCGGGTACCTACGAGCAGTACTTC,CASSLDGAGTYEQYF
.,TRBJ1-6,.,TRBV7-6,TGTGCCAGCAGCTTAGTGGACCGTGAGAGCTCCTATAATTCACCCCTCCACTTT,CASSLVDRESSYNSPLHF
.,TRBJ1-3,.,TRBV19,TGTGCCACCCGACAGAGACCCTCTGGAAACACCATATATTTT,CATRQRPSGNTIYF
.,TRBJ1-2,.,TRBV6-1,TGTGCCAGCAGTGAGAATTTCGTGGACTATGGCTACACCTTC,CASSENFVDYGYTF
TRBD2,TRBJ2-7,.,TRBV6-2/TRBV6-3,TGTGCCAGCAGTCCCACGGGACTAGCGGCCTACGAGCAGTACTTC,CASSPTGLAAYEQYF
TRBD2,TRBJ2-1,.,TRBV28,TGTGCCAGCAGTGCCCCCCTAGCGGGGGGGCTGTACAATGAGCAGTTCTTC,CASSAPLAGGLYNEQFF
.,TRBJ1-5,.,TRBV2,TGTGCCAGCAGTGGACAGTCCGGTCAGCCCCAGCATTTT,CASSGQSGQPQHF
TRBD1,TRBJ2-2,.,TRBV28,TGTGCCAGCAGTATGAGGACAGGGTCGGGCGGGGAGCTGTTTTTT,CASSMRTGSGGELFF
.,TRBJ1-3,.,TRBV14,TGTGCCAGCAGCCAAGAGGCCGTTGGAAACACCATATATTTT,CASSQEAVGNTIYF
TRBD1,TRBJ1-6,.,TRBV9,TGTGCCAGCAGCGCTGGACAGGGCTATTCACCCCTCCACTTT,CASSAGQGYSPLHF
TRBD1,TRBJ1-5,.,TRBV4-1,TGCGCCAGCAGCCAAGCGATGCGGACAGGGAGTCAGCCCCAGCATTTT,CASSQAMRTGSQPQHF
TRBD2,TRBJ2-7,.,TRBV5-4,TGTGCCAGCAGTTCTTCCCCAGGACTAGCGGGGGCCTACGAGCAGTACTTC,CASSSSPGLAGAYEQYF
.,TRBJ2-2,few,TRBV30,TGTGCCTGGAGTGTAGTAGGACCCGGGGAGCTGTTTTTT,CAWSVVGPGELFF
TRBD1,TRBJ1-5,.,TRBV19,TGTGCCAGTAGTATAGGGGACAGGCGGGATCATAGCAATCAGCCCCAGCATTTT,CASSIGDRRDHSNQPQHF
.,TRBJ2-3,.,TRBV6-4,TGTGCCAGCAGTAGAAGGGACTCAAGTAGCACAGATACGCAGTATTTT,CASSRRDSSSTDTQYF
TRBD1,TRBJ2-1,.,TRBV28,TGTGCCAGCAGTGTCGGGACAGTCTCCTACAATGAGCAGTTCTTC,CASSVGTVSYNEQFF
.,TRBJ1-6,.,TRBV2,TGTGCCAGCAGTCTGACAGGAAGCTCCTATAATTCACCCCTCCACTTT,CASSLTGSSYNSPLHF
TRBD1,TRBJ1-5,.,TRBV24-1,TGTGCCACTCAAGTAGCACCTGGACAGGGAACCCCTTATAGCAATCAGCCCCAGCATTTT,CATQVAPGQGTPYSNQPQHF
.,TRBJ2-1,.,TRBV24-1,TGTGCCACCAGTGACAGAGCAGGGGCCTACAATGAGCAGTTCTTC,CATSDRAGAYNEQFF
.,TRBJ1-3,.,TRBV9,TGTGCCAGCAGCCGGGACACTGGAAACACCATATATTTT,CASSRDTGNTIYF
TRBD1,TRBJ2-3,.,TRBV15,TGTGCCTCAGGAACCGGGACAGGGGGCTCAGATACGCAGTATTTT,CASGTGTGGSDTQYF
.,TRBJ1-1,.,TRBV9,TGTGCCAGCAGCGCCCCTAGGGGGGGACTTACGAACACTGAAGCTTTCTTT,CASSAPRGGLTNTEAFF
TRBD2,TRBJ2-1,.,TRBV4-3,TGCGCCAGCAGCCAAGAGTTAGCGGGGAGCAGATACAATGAGCAGTTCTTC,CASSQELAGSRYNEQFF
.,TRBJ1-5,.,TRBV5-6,TGTGCCAGCAGCCCTGGCGACGGGCACAATCAGCCCCAGCATTTT,CASSPGDGHNQPQHF
.,TRBJ1-2,.,TRBV7-9,TGTGCCAGCAGCTTGACCCAGGGTAACTATGGCTACACCTTC,CASSLTQGNYGYTF
.,TRBJ2-6,.,TRBV11-2,TGTGCCAGCACCTTTGGGGGGGGCGGGGCCAACGTCCTGACTTTC,CASTFGGGGANVLTF
TRBD1,TRBJ2-4,once,TRBV28,TGTGCCAGTACAGGGGGCTTAAACATTCAGTACTTC,CASTGGLNIQYF
.,TRBJ1-2,.,TRBV20-1,TGCAGTGCTAGTCGCCAGGACTATGGCTACACCTTC,CSASRQDYGYTF
.,TRBJ2-7,once,TRBV7-6,TGTGCCAGCAGCTCCAGGGGATGGTACGAGCAGTACTTC,CASSSRGWYEQYF
.,TRBJ1-1,.,TRBV18,TGTGCCAGCTCACCGGCGGGTAACACTGAAGCTTTCTTT,CASSPAGNTEAFF
TRBD1,TRBJ1-1,few,TRBV10-3,TGTGCCATCAGACCGGGACAGGGGGCGAAAAACACTGAAGCTTTCTTT,CAIRPGQGAKNTEAFF